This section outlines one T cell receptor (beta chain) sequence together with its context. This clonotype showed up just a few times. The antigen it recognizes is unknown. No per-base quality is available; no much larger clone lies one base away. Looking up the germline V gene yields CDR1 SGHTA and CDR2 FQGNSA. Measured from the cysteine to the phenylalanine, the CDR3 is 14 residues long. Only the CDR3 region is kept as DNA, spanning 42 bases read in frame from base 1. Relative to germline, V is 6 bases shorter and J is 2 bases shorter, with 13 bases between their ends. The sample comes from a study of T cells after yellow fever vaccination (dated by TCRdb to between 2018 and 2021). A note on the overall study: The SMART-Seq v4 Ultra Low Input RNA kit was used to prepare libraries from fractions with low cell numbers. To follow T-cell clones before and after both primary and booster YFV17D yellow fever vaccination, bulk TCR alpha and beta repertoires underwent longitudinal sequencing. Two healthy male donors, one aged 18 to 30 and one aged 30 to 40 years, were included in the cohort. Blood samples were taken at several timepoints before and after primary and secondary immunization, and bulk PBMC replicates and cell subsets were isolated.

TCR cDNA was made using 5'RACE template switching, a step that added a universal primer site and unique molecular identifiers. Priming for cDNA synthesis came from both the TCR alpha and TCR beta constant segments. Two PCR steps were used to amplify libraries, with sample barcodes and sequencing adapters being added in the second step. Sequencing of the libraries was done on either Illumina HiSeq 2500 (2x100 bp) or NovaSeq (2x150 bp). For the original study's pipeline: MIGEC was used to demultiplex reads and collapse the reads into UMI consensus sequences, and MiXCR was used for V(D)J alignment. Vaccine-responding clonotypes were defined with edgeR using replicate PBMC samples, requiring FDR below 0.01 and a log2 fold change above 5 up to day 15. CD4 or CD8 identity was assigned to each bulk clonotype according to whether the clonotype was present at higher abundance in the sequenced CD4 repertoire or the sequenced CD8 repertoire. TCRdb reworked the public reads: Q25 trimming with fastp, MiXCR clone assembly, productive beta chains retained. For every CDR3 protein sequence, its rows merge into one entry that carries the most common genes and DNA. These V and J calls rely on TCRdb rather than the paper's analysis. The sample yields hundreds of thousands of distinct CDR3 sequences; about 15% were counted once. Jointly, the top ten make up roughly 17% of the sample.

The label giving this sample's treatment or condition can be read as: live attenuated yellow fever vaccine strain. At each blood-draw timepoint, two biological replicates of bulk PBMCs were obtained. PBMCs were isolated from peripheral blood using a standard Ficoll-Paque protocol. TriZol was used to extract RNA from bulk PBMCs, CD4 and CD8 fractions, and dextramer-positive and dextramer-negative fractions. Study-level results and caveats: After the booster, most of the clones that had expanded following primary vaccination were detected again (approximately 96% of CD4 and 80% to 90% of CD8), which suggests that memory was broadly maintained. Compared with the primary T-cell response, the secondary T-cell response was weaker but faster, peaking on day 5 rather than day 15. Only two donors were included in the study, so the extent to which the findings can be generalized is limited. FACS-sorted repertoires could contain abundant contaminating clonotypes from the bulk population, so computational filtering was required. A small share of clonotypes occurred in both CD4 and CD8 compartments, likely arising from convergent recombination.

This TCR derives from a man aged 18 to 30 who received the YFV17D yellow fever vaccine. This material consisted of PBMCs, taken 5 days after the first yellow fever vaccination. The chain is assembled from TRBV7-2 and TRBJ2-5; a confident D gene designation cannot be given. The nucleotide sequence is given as TGTGCCAGCAGTTATTACGGGTCGCAAGAGACCCAGTACTTC. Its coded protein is CASSYYGSQETQYF.